These 19 T cell receptor beta chains came from one sample sequenced in a study of T cell repertoires in cytomegalovirus infection (dated by TCRdb to the late 2010s). Sequencer: Illumina HiSeq 1500. The public reads were reanalyzed by TCRdb: fastp trimming at Q25, MiXCR alignment, in-frame beta chains only. CDR3 protein sequences are deduplicated, and each keeps its most common genes and DNA. The sample profile shows about 300,000 distinct CDR3 sequences; about 25% of them were found once. The ten largest account for more than 11% of the sample. Input material: PBMCs. The receptors stem from a human donor in good health (CMV status not recorded). Some clones in this sample may be carry-over from other donors' samples.

This clonotype was counted at least ten times. The CDR3 region has the DNA TGTGCCAGCAGCCGGGGGACTCCCCAAATTAGCTATGGCTACACCTTC. Its protein product is CASSRGTPQISYGYTF. The chain uses TRBV7-2 and TRBJ1-2; a weak D match, TRBD1 (5 bases). CDR1 and CDR2 from the germline V gene are SGHTA and FQGNSA. CDR3 size: 16 residues. The germline V and J ends were trimmed by 5 bases and 4 bases, with 20 bases remaining between them.

The chain employs TRBV19 and TRBJ2-1, with TRBD2 matching over 11 bases. The CDR3 runs 13 residues. Trimming at V came to 6 bases and at J to 9 bases, leaving 4 bases not matched to a gene. Germline assignment: CDR1 LNHDA and CDR2 SQIVND (reference sequence). CDR3 protein: CASRTSGTVEQFF. CDR3 sequence (DNA): TGTGCCAGTAGGACTAGCGGGACGGTTGAGCAGTTCTTC.

This clonotype was picked up many times. This chain joins TRBV11-2 and TRBJ2-1, with 13 nucleotides matching TRBD2. There are 17 residues in the CDR3. The V gene's germline CDR1 is SGHAT and CDR2 FQNNGV. Trimming took 1 base from V and 6 from J; bases not matched to a gene: 6. CDR3 residues: CASSLGQLAGGGNEQFF. The CDR3 coding sequence is TGTGCCAGCAGCTTAGGACAACTAGCGGGAGGGGGCAATGAGCAGTTCTTC.

This clonotype has at least ten counts. The chain has TRBV28 and TRBJ1-3; no reliable D call. CDR3 length: 15 residues. Trimming took off 5 bases at V and 0 bases at J, with 11 bases between the two ends. The germline gives CDR1 MDHEN, CDR2 SYDVKM. The CDR3: CASSADVTSGNTIYF. DNA of the CDR3: TGTGCCAGCAGTGCGGACGTTACCTCTGGAAACACCATATATTTT.

This clonotype came up many times. The chain couples TRBV7-2 to TRBJ2-1; D assignment may be TRBD1 or TRBD2 (5 bases each). V dropped 5 bases and J dropped 12 bases, with 14 bases sitting between them. The CDR3 spans 12 residues. CDR1 is SGHTA and CDR2 is FQGNSA in the germline V gene. The CDR3 DNA reads TGTGCCAGCAGCATGCTCGGGGCCAGGCAGTTCTTC. Protein: CASSMLGARQFF.

This clonotype was observed many times. The CDR3 protein is CASSLWDRGQPQHF. The DNA of the CDR3 is TGTGCCAGCAGCTTATGGGACAGGGGACAGCCCCAGCATTTT. This chain links TRBV7-2 with TRBJ1-5; 10 bases are a match to TRBD1. Germline V gene data show CDR1 as SGHTA and CDR2 as FQGNSA. V dropped 2 bases and J dropped 7; count of bases not matched to a gene: 2. The CDR3 loop spans 14 amino acids.

V is TRBV7-2 and J is TRBJ2-5; D could derive from TRBD1 or TRBD2 (5 bases each). V gave up 5 bases and J gave up 6 bases, with 19 bases separating them. The CDR3 covers 15 residues. Germline loops: CDR1 SGHTA, CDR2 FQGNSA. Here the CDR3 DNA reads TGTGCCAGCAGCCCCCCGGGACGGTGGGGGAAGACCCAGTACTTC. Translation: CASSPPGRWGKTQYF.

This clonotype has more than one count but fewer than ten. The chain uses TRBV3-1 and TRBJ1-1; tentatively, D is TRBD1 (5 bases). The germline V and J ends were trimmed by 5 bases and 5 bases, with 21 bases remaining between them. Per germline, CDR1 LGHDT and CDR2 YNNKEL (reference sequence). The CDR3 is 16 amino acids. The CDR3 sequence is CASSLGRGRGGTEAFF. CDR3 nucleotide sequence: TGTGCCAGCAGCTTAGGGAGGGGCCGAGGTGGGACTGAAGCTTTCTTT.

The J gene is TRBJ1-1, the V gene TRBV7-2, with no clear D. CDR3 length: 13 amino acids. The V end lost 1 base, the J end lost 6 bases, and 9 bases lay between the germline ends. Germline lookup yields CDR1 SGHTA and CDR2 FQGNSA. The CDR3 is CASSLVRGAEAFF. Written as DNA, the CDR3 is TGTGCCAGCAGCTTAGTCCGAGGAGCTGAAGCTTTCTTT.

About this clonotype: Possible read error: a much larger clone is one base away. CDR3 loop: CASSLDGRGTRELFF. The CDR3, as DNA: TGTGCCAGCAGCTTAGATGGCAGAGGCACCAGGGAGCTGTTTTTT. The chain employs TRBV7-2 and TRBJ2-2; unclear D gene. Germline V gives CDR1 SGHTA, CDR2 FQGNSA. This CDR3 has 15 amino acids. Variable domain in full (rest from reference TRBV7-2 and TRBJ2-2): GAGVSQSPSNKVTEKGKDVELRCDPISGHTALYWYRQSLGQGLEFLIYFQGNSAPDKSGLPSDRFSAERTGGSVSTLTIQRTQQEDSAVYLCASSLDGRGTRELFFGEGSRLTVL.

The J gene is TRBJ2-2, the V gene TRBV12-3 or TRBV12-4, with 7 bases matching TRBD1. V shed 5 bases and J 2 bases; nucleotides not matched to a gene: 8. CDR3 length: 16 amino acids. The CDR3: CASSPRGLPNTGELFF. The CDR3 DNA reads TGTGCCAGCAGTCCTAGGGGGCTACCCAACACCGGGGAGCTGTTTTTT.

In this sample, this clonotype turned up many times. The chain recombines TRBV4-3 with TRBJ1-6, with D uncertain. V shed 0 bases and J shed 12 bases, with 6 bases lying between them. There are 12 residues in the CDR3. Germline assignment: CDR1 LGHNA and CDR2 YSLEER. The CDR3 DNA sequence: TGCGCCAGCAGCCAAGAATCCGGACCCCTCCACTTT. This codes for CASSQESGPLHF.

The CDR3 DNA reads TGTGCCAGCAGCCGTGATAGCACATCCTACAATGAGCAGTTCTTC. It codes for CASSRDSTSYNEQFF. This sequence joins TRBV9 and TRBJ2-1; D ambiguous. The length of the CDR3 is 15 residues. V lost 4 bases and J 1 base, leaving 12 bases between the germline ends. The germline gives CDR1 SGDLS, CDR2 YYNGEE.

This sequence joins TRBV20-1 and TRBJ2-1; D is uncertain. The V gene lost 3 bases and the J gene lost 6 bases, with 9 bases spanning the gap. CDR3 length: 12 residues. CDR1 and CDR2 (germline): DFQATT, SNEGSKA (reference sequence). This chain's CDR3 is CSASEQLNEQFF. The CDR3, as DNA: TGCAGTGCTAGTGAACAACTCAATGAGCAGTTCTTC.

This clonotype came up a few times. This chain connects TRBV7-6 to TRBJ2-1; TRBD1 might be the D (6 bases). This CDR3 contains 14 residues. Trimming removed 5 bases from V and 8 bases from J, with 16 bases in between. Germline CDR1 is SGHVS and CDR2 is FNYEAQ. The CDR3 here is CASSHYSAGDEQFF. In DNA form, the CDR3 reads TGTGCCAGCAGCCATTATTCCGCAGGGGATGAGCAGTTCTTC. The full variable domain, completed using reference TRBV7-6 and TRBJ2-1, is GAGVSQSPRYKVTKRGQDVALRCDPISGHVSLYWYRQALGQGPEFLTYFNYEAQQDKSGLPNDRFSAERPEGSISTLTIQRTEQRDSAMYRCASSHYSAGDEQFFGPGTRLTVL.

CDR3 amino acids: CASNPTGVVKLFF. In DNA, the CDR3 is TGTGCCAGCAACCCGACAGGGGTGGTAAAACTGTTTTTT. The chain employs TRBV28 and TRBJ1-4; 8 bases are shared with TRBD1. The CDR3 contains 13 residues. V trimming: 7 bases; J trimming: 10 bases; junction bases outside the gene matches: 8. In germline, CDR1 is MDHEN, CDR2 SYDVKM. Drawing the rest from reference TRBV28 and TRBJ1-4, the complete variable domain is DVKVTQSSRYLVKRTGEKVFLECVQDMDHENMFWYRQDPGLGLRLIYFSYDVKMKEKGDIPEGYSVSREKKERFSLILESASTNQTSMYLCASNPTGVVKLFFGSGTQLSVL.

This clonotype came up many times. V gene TRBV7-6 combines with J gene TRBJ2-2; TRBD1 is a possible D gene (6 bases). Germline V gene data show CDR1 as SGHVS and CDR2 as FNYEAQ. The CDR3 is 16 amino acids. V lost 6 bases, J lost 5 bases, and 19 bases lay in between. CDR3 DNA sequence: TGTGCCAGCAGGCAGCAGACAGGCTTCTTAACCGGGGAGCTGTTTTTT. It is translated as CASRQQTGFLTGELFF.

This clonotype was counted a few times. The CDR3 reads CASSLAGREQETQYF. The CDR3 region has the DNA TGCGCCAGCAGCTTGGCGGGAAGGGAGCAAGAGACCCAGTACTTC. This sequence joins TRBV5-1 and TRBJ2-5, with D possibly matching TRBD2 (5 bases). Germline CDR1 and CDR2: SGHRS and YFSETQ. The CDR3 covers 15 residues. V was cut by 0 bases and J by 2 bases, with 11 bases left in between. The full variable domain, with the rest looked up from reference TRBV5-1 and TRBJ2-5, is KAGVTQTPRYLIKTRGQQVTLSCSPISGHRSVSWYQQTPGQGLQFLFEYFSETQRNKGNFPGRFSGRQFSNSRSEMNVSTLELGDSALYLCASSLAGREQETQYFGPGTRLLVL.

In this sample, this clonotype turned up a few times. V is TRBV7-2 and J is TRBJ1-5, with 7 bases aligning to TRBD1. The CDR3 has 14 amino acids. J was trimmed by 5 bases and V by 5 bases; bases with no gene match: 6. The germline gives CDR1 SGHTA, CDR2 FQGNSA. CDR3 DNA sequence: TGTGCCAGCAGCCACCGACAGGGTTATCAGCCCCAGCATTTT. This translates into CASSHRQGYQPQHF.